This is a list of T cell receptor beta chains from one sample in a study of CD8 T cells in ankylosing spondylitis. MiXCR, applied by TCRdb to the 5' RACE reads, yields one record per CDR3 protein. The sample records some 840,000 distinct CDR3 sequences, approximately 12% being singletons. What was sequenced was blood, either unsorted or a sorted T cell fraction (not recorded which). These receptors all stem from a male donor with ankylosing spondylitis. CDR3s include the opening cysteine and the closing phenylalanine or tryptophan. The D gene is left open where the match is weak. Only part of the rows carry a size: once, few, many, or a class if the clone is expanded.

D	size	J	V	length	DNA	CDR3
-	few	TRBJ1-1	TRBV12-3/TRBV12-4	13	TGTGCCAGCTCCGTCAACGGGGGGGGGCGGGCTTTCTTT	CASSVNGGGRAFF
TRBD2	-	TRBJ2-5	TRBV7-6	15	TGTGCCAGCAGATCAGCGGGAGGGTTTTTGGAGACCCAGTACTTC	CASRSAGGFLETQYF
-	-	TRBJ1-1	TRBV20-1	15	TGCTGTGCTAGAGATGTTGGCAGGGGAAGCACTGAAGCTTTCTTT	CCARDVGRGSTEAFF
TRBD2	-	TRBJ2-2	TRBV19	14	TGTGCCAGTAGGGGCGTGCGGGAGACCGGGGAGCTGTTTTTT	CASRGVRETGELFF
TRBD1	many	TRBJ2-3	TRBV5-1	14	TGCGCCAGCCGGACAGGGCCTCGCACAGATACGCAGTATTTT	CASRTGPRTDTQYF
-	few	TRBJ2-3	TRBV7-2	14	TGTGCCAGCAGCTTAGTAGTGCGCACAGATACGCAGTATTTT	CASSLVVRTDTQYF
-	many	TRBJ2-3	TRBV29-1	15	TGCAGCGTTGGGGACGGACCAACAGTCACAGATACGCAGTATTTT	CSVGDGPTVTDTQYF
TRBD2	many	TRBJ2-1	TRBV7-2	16	TGTGCCAGCAGCTTCGCCGGGACTAGCGGGAGTGATGAGCAGTTCTTC	CASSFAGTSGSDEQFF
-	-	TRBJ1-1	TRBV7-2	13	TGTGCCAGCTGCTTTGAAGCTGGCACTGAAGCTTTCTTT	CASCFEAGTEAFF
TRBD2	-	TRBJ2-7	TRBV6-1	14	TGTGCCAGCACCCGGCAGCGGGGTGCGTACGAGCAGTACTTC	CASTRQRGAYEQYF
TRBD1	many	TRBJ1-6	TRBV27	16	TGTGCCAGCAGTTTCAGACAGGGGACGGCGAATTCACCCCTCCACTTT	CASSFRQGTANSPLHF
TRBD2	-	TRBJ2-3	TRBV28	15	TGTGCCAGCAGCGTCGGGGGGGGCATCTTAGATACGCAGTATTTT	CASSVGGGILDTQYF
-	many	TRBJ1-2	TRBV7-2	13	TGTGCCAGCAGCTCGTACAGGGCCTATGGCTACACCTTC	CASSSYRAYGYTF
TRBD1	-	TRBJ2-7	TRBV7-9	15	TGTGCCAGCAGCCCCCAAGGGACAGGGGGTGACGAGCAGTACTTC	CASSPQGTGGDEQYF
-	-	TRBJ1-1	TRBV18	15	TGTGCCAGCTCACCGACGACGGCATTTGACACTGAAGCTTTCTTT	CASSPTTAFDTEAFF
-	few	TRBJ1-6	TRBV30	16	TGTGCCTGGAGTTCCTACAGGGAGATTTGGAATTCACCCCTCCACTTT	CAWSSYREIWNSPLHF
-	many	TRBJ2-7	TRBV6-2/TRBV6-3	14	TGTGCCAGCAGGCCCGGGACTCCATCCTACGAGCAGTACTTC	CASRPGTPSYEQYF
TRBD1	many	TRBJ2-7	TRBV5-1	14	TGCGCCAGCAGCTTAGGGACAGATCTCTACGAGCAGTACTTC	CASSLGTDLYEQYF
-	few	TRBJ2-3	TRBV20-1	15	TGCAGTGCTAGCCGTGGCGGGCCTAACTCAGATACGCAGTATTTT	CSASRGGPNSDTQYF
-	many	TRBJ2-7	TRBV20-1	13	TGCAGTGCTAGGACAGCCCTGGTCGGCGAGCAGTACTTC	CSARTALVGEQYF
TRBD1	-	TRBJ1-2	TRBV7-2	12	TGTGCCAGCAGCTTCGACAGGGAAGGATATACCTTC	CASSFDREGYTF
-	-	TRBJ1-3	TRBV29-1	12	TGCAGCGTTGTCCAGGGGGGAAACACCATATATTTT	CSVVQGGNTIYF
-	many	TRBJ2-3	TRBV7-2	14	TGTGCCAGCAGCCTCTCGGCGGGCACAGATACGCAGTATTTT	CASSLSAGTDTQYF
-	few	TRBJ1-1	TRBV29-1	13	TGCAGCGTTGGTAAGGTCGTTGAGGATGAAGCTTTCTTT	CSVGKVVEDEAFF
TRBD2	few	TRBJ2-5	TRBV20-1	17	TGCAGTGCTAGGAAACGACTAGCGGGAGTATTTGTGGAGACCCAGTACTTC	CSARKRLAGVFVETQYF
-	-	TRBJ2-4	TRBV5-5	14	TGTGCCAGCAGCTTGGTCGAAGGACCCTTAATTCAGTACTTC	CASSLVEGPLIQYF
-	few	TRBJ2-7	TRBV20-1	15	TGCAGTGCTAGAGATCTGGGGCAGGACCTTTTTGGGCAGTACTTC	CSARDLGQDLFGQYF
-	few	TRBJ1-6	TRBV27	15	TGTGCCAGCAGTTTATCTCCGGGCGCGGGCGCACCCCTCCACTTT	CASSLSPGAGAPLHF
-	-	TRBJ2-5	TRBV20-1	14	TGCAGTGCTAGTGAGCGGAGGGGGCAAGAGACCCAGTACTTC	CSASERRGQETQYF
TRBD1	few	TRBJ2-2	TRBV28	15	TGTGCCAGCAGGGGACAGTTTAAGAACACCGGGGAGCTGTTTTTT	CASRGQFKNTGELFF
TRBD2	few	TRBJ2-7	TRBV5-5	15	TGTGCCAGCAGCCGTGACGGGCTAGCGGGAGACGAGCAGTACTTC	CASSRDGLAGDEQYF